These 26 T cell receptor beta chains came from one sample sequenced in a study of monozygotic twins with cystic fibrosis. Profiling relied on immunoSEQ multiplex PCR, and the TCRdb table lists in-frame clones only, not all of them. The sample has 25,000 to 35,000 clones; approximately 86% are singletons. The specimen sequenced was blood. These receptors originate from a girl aged 2 to 9 with cystic fibrosis.

CDR3 DNA sequence: TGTGCCAGTAGTATTGGACAGGGGTGGAATCAGCCCCAGCATTTT. Encoded protein: CASSIGQGWNQPQHF. The rearrangement joins TRBV19 to TRBJ1-5; TRBD1 aligns across 9 bases. The germline gives CDR1 LNHDA, CDR2 SQIVND (reference sequence). The CDR3 spans 15 residues. Trimming cost V 3 bases and J 4 bases; bases outside gene matches: 4.

This chain connects TRBV5-1 to TRBJ1-2; 7 positions match TRBD1. V shed 3 bases and J 3 bases; nucleotides not matched to a gene: 8. In germline, CDR1 is SGHRS, CDR2 YFSETQ. The CDR3 is made up of 15 amino acids. In DNA, the CDR3 is TGCGCCAGCAGCTGGGGGGACAGATACGACTATGGCTACACCTTC. Translated: CASSWGDRYDYGYTF.

This clone was picked up a small number of times. This sequence joins TRBV14 and TRBJ1-1; 12 nucleotides agree with TRBD1. This CDR3 region has 14 residues. Germline trimming cut 4 bases from V and 7 bases from J; bases unmatched to any gene: 4. CDR1 SGHDN and CDR2 FVKESK come from the germline V gene. The CDR3: CASSLGTGGIEAFF. The CDR3 DNA reads TGTGCCAGCAGCCTGGGGACAGGGGGCATTGAAGCTTTCTTT.

The rearrangement links TRBV27 to TRBJ2-7; possibly TRBD2 for D (6 bases). Per the germline V gene, CDR1 is MNHEY and CDR2 is SMNVEV (reference sequence). This CDR3 has 14 amino acids. V dropped 3 bases and J dropped 4 bases, with 13 bases sitting between them. CDR3 amino acids: CASSLAGLSYEQYF. In nucleotides, the CDR3 is TGTGCCAGCAGTTTGGCGGGATTAAGTTACGAGCAGTACTTC.

The V call is TRBV6-5, the J call TRBJ2-3, with TRBD2 matching over 7 bases. The CDR3 has 14 residues. V was pared by 2 bases and J by 6 bases, with 5 bases of the junction left unmatched. The germline CDR1 and CDR2 sequences are MNHEY and SVGAGI. The CDR3 coding sequence is TGTGCCAGCAGTTACGGGCGGGGGTCGGATACGCAGTATTTT. Its translation: CASSYGRGSDTQYF.

This clone was recorded once. The rearrangement joins TRBV5-1 to TRBJ2-7; 8 bases align to TRBD2. After removal of 1 base from V and 1 base from J, the junction contained 4 bases not matched to a gene. Germline V gene data show CDR1 as SGHRS and CDR2 as YFSETQ. This CDR3 spans 15 amino acids. The CDR3 nucleotides are TGCGCCAGCAGCTTGTTAACTAGCGGATCCTACGAGCAGTACTTC. Protein product: CASSLLTSGSYEQYF.

The rearrangement uses TRBV14 and TRBJ2-7; TRBD2 aligns across 8 bases. Germline CDR1 SGHDN, CDR2 FVKESK. The ends lost 4 bases at V and 3 bases at J; junction bases unmatched: 2. The CDR3 is 13 residues long. The CDR3 sequence: CASSLTSVYEQYF. CDR3 nucleotide sequence: TGTGCCAGCAGCCTGACTAGCGTCTACGAGCAGTACTTC.

This clone was detected only once. The J gene is TRBJ2-2, the V gene TRBV6-6; D is uncertain. The germline V and J ends were trimmed by 5 bases and 6 bases, with 16 bases remaining between them. The CDR3 runs to 15 residues. Germline CDR1 and CDR2: MNHNY and SVGAGI (reference sequence). The CDR3 here is CASSPQKSWAGELFF. As DNA, the CDR3 is TGTGCCAGCAGTCCACAAAAAAGTTGGGCCGGGGAGCTGTTTTTT.

This sequence joins TRBV7-9 and TRBJ1-1; D not resolved. This CDR3 region has 14 residues. Trimming removed 5 bases from V and 3 bases from J, with 13 bases in between. CDR1 is SEHNR, CDR2 FQNEAQ, per germline (reference sequence). Here the CDR3 DNA reads TGTGCCAGCAGCCCTTCCTCCAGCTACACTGAAGCTTTCTTT. Amino acid sequence: CASSPSSSYTEAFF.

The chain combines TRBV6-1 with TRBJ2-7; 7 positions agree with TRBD1. The J segment lost 5 bases and the V segment lost 1 base, leaving 8 bases of the junction unmatched. In germline, CDR1 is MNHNS, CDR2 SASEGT. This CDR3 comprises 15 residues. The CDR3 spells CASSEEAGGPHEQYF. For the CDR3, the DNA is TGTGCCAGCAGTGAAGAGGCAGGGGGTCCTCACGAGCAGTACTTC.

The chain couples TRBV6-1 to TRBJ2-7; D ambiguous. Per germline, CDR1 MNHNS and CDR2 SASEGT. The CDR3 sequence is 14 residues long. Trimming cost V 8 bases and J 5 bases, with 19 bases left between them. As DNA, the CDR3 is TGTGCCAGCCTAGACCAACCTAGGCCCAACGAGCAGTACTTC. This translates into CASLDQPRPNEQYF.

The rearrangement links TRBV6-5 to TRBJ1-2, with D perhaps matching TRBD1 (5 bases). The CDR3 is 15 residues long. CDR1 is MNHEY, CDR2 SVGAGI, per germline. V shed 6 bases and J shed 2 bases, with 16 bases lying between them. The CDR3 reads CASSYNRFLNYGYTF. As DNA, the CDR3 is TGTGCCAGCAGCTACAACAGGTTTCTAAACTATGGCTACACCTTC.

The chain is built from TRBV28 and TRBJ2-1; the match to TRBD1 covers 7 bases. The V and J ends lost 6 bases and 4 bases, in that order; junction bases with no gene match: 12. From germline, CDR1 is MDHEN and CDR2 SYDVKM. CDR3 length: 16 amino acids. The CDR3, as DNA: TGTGCCAGCAGAGATCCTTCCGGGACAGCTTACAATGAGCAGTTCTTC. It encodes CASRDPSGTAYNEQFF.

The chain carries TRBV28 and TRBJ2-5; tentatively, D is TRBD1 (6 bases). Germline V lookup: CDR1 MDHEN, CDR2 SYDVKM. Trimming removed 5 bases from V and 5 bases from J, with 9 bases in between. CDR3 length equals 12 residues. CDR3 amino acids: CASSRGSETQYF. CDR3 nucleotides: TGTGCCAGCAGTAGGGGGTCGGAGACCCAGTACTTC.

This clone was observed once. This chain connects TRBV18 to TRBJ1-1; the match to TRBD1 covers 10 bases. This CDR3 comprises 15 residues. CDR1 and CDR2 from the germline V gene are KGHSH and LQKENI. J lost 4 bases, V lost 3 bases, and 5 bases had no gene match. The CDR3 protein is CASSPIRDRGTEAFF. As DNA, the CDR3 is TGTGCCAGCTCACCTATTCGGGACAGGGGCACTGAAGCTTTCTTT.

The chain joins TRBV2 to TRBJ2-1; 11 positions agree with TRBD1. Germline assignment: CDR1 SNHLY and CDR2 FYNNEI. The CDR3 contains 15 residues. J gave up 3 bases and V 7 bases, and 5 bases lay outside the gene matches. The CDR3 loop reads CASTRTGGDYNEQFF. Here the CDR3 DNA reads TGTGCCAGCACTCGGACAGGGGGCGACTACAATGAGCAGTTCTTC. Filled out from reference TRBV2 and TRBJ2-1, the complete variable domain reads EPEVTQTPSHQVTQMGQEVILRCVPISNHLYFYWYRQILGQKVEFLVSFYNNEISEKSEIFDDQFSVERPDGSNFTLKIRSTKLEDSAMYFCASTRTGGDYNEQFFGPGTRLTVL.

The chain recombines TRBV5-6 with TRBJ1-2, with D hard to call. V lost 7 bases, J lost 8 bases, and 18 bases lay in between. CDR1 and CDR2 from the germline V gene are SGHDT and YYEEEE. The CDR3 totals 13 residues. CDR3 coding DNA: TGTGCCAGCTCCGACCCATTTAGCCGCGGCTACACCTTC. This gives the protein CASSDPFSRGYTF.

In the case of this clone: Its ends do not fully match the called genes, so a read error is possible. This chain links TRBV13 with TRBJ2-7; no firm D call. The CDR3 runs 13 residues. Germline V gene lookup returns CDR1 PRHDT and CDR2 FYEKMQ (reference sequence). The CDR3 sequence: CASSLGPTYEQYF. The CDR3 region has the DNA TGTGCCAGCAGCTTAGGCCCCACCTACGAGCAATACTTC.

In DNA form, the CDR3 reads TGTGCCAGCAGCTTAGTTGATGGAGTTGAGCAGTACTTC. This translates into CASSLVDGVEQYF. The rearrangement joins TRBV7-9 to TRBJ2-7; D is ambiguous. The CDR3 has 13 amino acids. Between the trimmed V and J ends, which lost 1 base and 7 bases, there was a span of 11 bases. The germline V gene encodes CDR1 SEHNR and CDR2 FQNEAQ (reference sequence).

This clone occurred a few times. V usage is TRBV25-1 and J usage is TRBJ1-1; perhaps TRBD1 as D (5 bases). Germline V lookup: CDR1 MGHDK, CDR2 SYGVNS. With 1 base removed from V and 0 bases from J, the gap between germline ends came to 9 bases. CDR3 length: 15 residues. CDR3 sequence reads: CASSEWEGMNTEAFF. The CDR3 DNA reads as TGTGCCAGCAGTGAATGGGAGGGGATGAACACTGAAGCTTTCTTT.

The chain recombines TRBV11-2 with TRBJ1-2; D remains unclear. CDR1 and CDR2 from the germline V gene are SGHAT and FQNNGV. V lost 4 bases and J lost 7, with 16 bases in between. This CDR3 contains 14 residues. The CDR3: CASSSGALDGGYTF. The CDR3 bases are TGTGCCAGCAGCTCGGGAGCCCTAGATGGTGGCTACACCTTC.

J is TRBJ2-7 and V is TRBV10-3, with 9 bases matching TRBD2. V was pared by 5 bases and J by 7 bases, with 3 bases of the junction left unmatched. CDR1 is ENHRY, CDR2 SYGVKD, per germline. The CDR3 runs to 12 residues. Here the CDR3 reads CAISLAGDEQYF. CDR3 bases: TGTGCCATCAGTTTAGCGGGAGATGAGCAGTACTTC.

The chain uses TRBV25-1 and TRBJ2-4, with D perhaps given as TRBD1 or TRBD2 (5 bases each). Deletions cut 3 bases from V and 1 base from J, with 10 bases between. Germline V gives CDR1 MGHDK, CDR2 SYGVNS. This CDR3 is built from 15 residues. The CDR3 coding sequence is TGTGCCAGCAGTGACCACAGGAGGGCCAAAAACATTCAGTACTTC. Its protein is CASSDHRRAKNIQYF. Together with reference TRBV25-1 and TRBJ2-4, the CDR3 gives the full variable domain: EADIYQTPRYLVIGTGKKITLECSQTMGHDKMYWYQQDPGMELHLIHYSYGVNSTEKGDLSSESTVSRIRTEHFPLTLESARPSHTSQYLCASSDHRRAKNIQYFGAGTRLSVL.

This chain uses TRBV30 with TRBJ2-1, with 9 bases that match TRBD2. The CDR3 runs 14 residues. J lost 8 bases, V lost 4 bases, and 9 bases had no gene match. Per the germline V gene, CDR1 is GTSNPN and CDR2 is SVGIG (reference sequence). The CDR3 sequence is CAWTRGTSFDEQFF. The CDR3 coding sequence is TGTGCCTGGACCCGCGGGACTAGCTTTGATGAGCAGTTCTTC.

In the case of this clone: The junction and the germline gene differ at one end; a read error may be behind it. This chain uses TRBV2 with TRBJ1-5, with D hard to call. CDR3 length: 14 residues. Germline CDR1 and CDR2: SNHLY and FYNNEI. CDR3: CASSDLGSNRPQHF. CDR3 in DNA: TGTGCCAGCAGTGACTTAGGCAGCAATCGGCCCCAGCATTTT.

This chain joins TRBV29-1 and TRBJ2-7; tentatively, D is TRBD1 or TRBD2 (5 bases each). V was shortened by 4 bases and J by 0 bases, with 19 bases between the two germline ends. Per germline, CDR1 SQVTM and CDR2 ANQGSEA. The length of the CDR3 is 16 residues. The CDR3 is CSVAGPPERSSYEQYF. Written as DNA, the CDR3 is TGCAGCGTTGCGGGGCCACCGGAGAGGAGCTCCTACGAGCAGTACTTC.